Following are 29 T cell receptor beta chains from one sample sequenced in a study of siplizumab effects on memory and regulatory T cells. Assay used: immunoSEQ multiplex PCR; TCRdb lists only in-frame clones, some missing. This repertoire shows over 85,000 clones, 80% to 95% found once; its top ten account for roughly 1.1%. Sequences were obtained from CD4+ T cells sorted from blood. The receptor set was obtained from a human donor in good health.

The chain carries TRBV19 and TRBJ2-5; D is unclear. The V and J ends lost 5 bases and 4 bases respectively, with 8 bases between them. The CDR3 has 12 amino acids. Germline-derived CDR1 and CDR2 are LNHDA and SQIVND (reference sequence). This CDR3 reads CASSDFSETQYF. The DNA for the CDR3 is TGTGCCAGTAGTGACTTTTCAGAGACCCAGTACTTC.

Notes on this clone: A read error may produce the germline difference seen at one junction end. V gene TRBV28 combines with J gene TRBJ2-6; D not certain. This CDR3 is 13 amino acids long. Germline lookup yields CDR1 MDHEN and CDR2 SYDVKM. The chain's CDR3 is CAIKGSAANVLTF. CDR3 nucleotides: TGTGCCATCAAAGGGTCTGCGGCCAACGTCCTGACTTTC.

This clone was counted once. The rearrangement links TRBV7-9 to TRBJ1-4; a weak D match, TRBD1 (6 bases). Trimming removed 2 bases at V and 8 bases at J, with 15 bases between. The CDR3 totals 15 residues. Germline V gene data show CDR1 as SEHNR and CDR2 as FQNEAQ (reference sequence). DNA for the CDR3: TGTGCCAGCAGCTTAAGGGGGGCCCGTGCAGAAAAACTGTTTTTT. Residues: CASSLRGARAEKLFF.

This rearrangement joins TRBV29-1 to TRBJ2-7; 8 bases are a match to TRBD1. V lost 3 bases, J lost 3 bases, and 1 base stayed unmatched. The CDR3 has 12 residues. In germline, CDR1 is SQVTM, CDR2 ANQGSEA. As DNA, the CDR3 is TGCAGCGTTGAGGACAGGGACTACGAGCAGTACTTC. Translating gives CSVEDRDYEQYF.

The CDR3 is CASSEQSSAGNTIYF. DNA for the CDR3: TGTGCCAGCAGTGAACAGTCCTCTGCTGGAAACACCATATATTTT. V gene TRBV6-1 combines with J gene TRBJ1-3; D call uncertain. The V gene lost 2 bases and the J gene lost 2 bases, with 10 bases spanning the gap. Germline CDR1 is MNHNS and CDR2 is SASEGT. There are 15 residues in the CDR3.

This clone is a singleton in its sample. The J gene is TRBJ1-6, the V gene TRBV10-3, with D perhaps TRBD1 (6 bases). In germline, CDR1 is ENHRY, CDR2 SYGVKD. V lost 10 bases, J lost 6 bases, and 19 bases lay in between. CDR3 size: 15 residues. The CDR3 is CATSAGGSGNSPLHF. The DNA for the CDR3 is TGTGCCACCTCTGCGGGGGGCTCGGGTAATTCACCCCTCCACTTT.

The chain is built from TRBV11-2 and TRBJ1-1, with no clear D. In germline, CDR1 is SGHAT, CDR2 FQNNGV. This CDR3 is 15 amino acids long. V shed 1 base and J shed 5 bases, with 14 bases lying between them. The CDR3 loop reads CASSLGGSLGTEAFF. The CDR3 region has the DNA TGTGCCAGCAGCTTAGGAGGCAGCCTTGGGACTGAAGCTTTCTTT.

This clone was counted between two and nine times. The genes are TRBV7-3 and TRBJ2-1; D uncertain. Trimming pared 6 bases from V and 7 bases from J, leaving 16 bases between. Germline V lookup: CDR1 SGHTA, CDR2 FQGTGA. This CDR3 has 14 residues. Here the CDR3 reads CASSTGEVGNEQFF. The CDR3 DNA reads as TGTGCCAGCAGTACGGGCGAGGTGGGAAATGAGCAGTTCTTC.

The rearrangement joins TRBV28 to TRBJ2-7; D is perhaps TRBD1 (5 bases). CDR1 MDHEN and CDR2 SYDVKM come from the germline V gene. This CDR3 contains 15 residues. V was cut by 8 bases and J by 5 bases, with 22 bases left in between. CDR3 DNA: TGTGCCAGCTACCCCAACCAGGGAATTGATAACGAGCAGTACTTC. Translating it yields CASYPNQGIDNEQYF.

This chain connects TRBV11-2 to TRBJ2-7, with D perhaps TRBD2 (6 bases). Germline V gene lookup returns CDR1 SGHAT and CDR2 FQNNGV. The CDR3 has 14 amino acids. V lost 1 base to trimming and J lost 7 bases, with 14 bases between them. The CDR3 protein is CASSLAGGTLEQYF. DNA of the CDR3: TGTGCCAGCAGCTTAGCCGGGGGTACCCTTGAGCAGTACTTC.

DNA of the CDR3: TGTGCCAGCAGACAGGGAAATGAAAAACTGTTTTTT. This translates into CASRQGNEKLFF. The chain joins TRBV6-9 to TRBJ1-4, with D perhaps matching TRBD1 (6 bases). CDR1 and CDR2 from the germline V gene are MNHGY and SVAAGI. The CDR3 loop spans 12 amino acids. V was pared by 6 bases and J by 5 bases, with 7 bases between.

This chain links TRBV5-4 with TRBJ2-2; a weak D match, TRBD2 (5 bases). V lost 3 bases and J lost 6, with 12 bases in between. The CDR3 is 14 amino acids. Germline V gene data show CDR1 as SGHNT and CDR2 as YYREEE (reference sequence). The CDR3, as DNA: TGTGCCAGCAGCTCTGACTACTATTCCGGGGAGCTGTTTTTT. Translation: CASSSDYYSGELFF.

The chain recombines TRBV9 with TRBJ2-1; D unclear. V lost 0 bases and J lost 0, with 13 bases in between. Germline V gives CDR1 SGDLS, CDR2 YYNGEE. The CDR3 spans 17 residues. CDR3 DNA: TGTGCCAGCAGCGTAGCTAGAACTGCGAGCTCCTACAATGAGCAGTTCTTC. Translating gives CASSVARTASSYNEQFF.

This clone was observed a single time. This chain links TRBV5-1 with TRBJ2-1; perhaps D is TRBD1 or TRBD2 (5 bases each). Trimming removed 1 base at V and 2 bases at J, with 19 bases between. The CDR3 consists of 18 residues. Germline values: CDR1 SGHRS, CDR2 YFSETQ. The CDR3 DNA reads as TGCGCCAGCAGCTTGTTAGGCTCAAAAACGGGGCCCTACAATGAGCAGTTCTTC. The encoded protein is CASSLLGSKTGPYNEQFF.

The CDR3 loop is CAWSPTDRMAQYF. The CDR3 DNA reads as TGTGCCTGGAGTCCGACAGATCGCATGGCCCAGTACTTC. The rearrangement joins TRBV30 to TRBJ2-5, with D perhaps matching TRBD1 (5 bases). V lost 2 bases and J lost 9, with 16 bases in between. The germline gives CDR1 GTSNPN, CDR2 SVGIG (reference sequence). The CDR3 totals 13 residues.

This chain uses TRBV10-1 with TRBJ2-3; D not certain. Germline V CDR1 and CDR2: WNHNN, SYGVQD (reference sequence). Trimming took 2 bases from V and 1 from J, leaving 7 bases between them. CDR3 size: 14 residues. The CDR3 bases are TGCGCCAGCAGTGAGGGAGCCCGCACAGATACGCAGTATTTT. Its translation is CASSEGARTDTQYF.

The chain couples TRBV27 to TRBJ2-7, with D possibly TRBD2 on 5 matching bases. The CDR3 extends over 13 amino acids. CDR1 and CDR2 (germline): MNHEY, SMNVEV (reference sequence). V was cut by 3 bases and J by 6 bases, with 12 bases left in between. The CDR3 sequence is CASSFRLAGEQYF. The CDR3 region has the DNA TGTGCCAGCAGTTTTCGGCTAGCTGGCGAGCAGTACTTC.

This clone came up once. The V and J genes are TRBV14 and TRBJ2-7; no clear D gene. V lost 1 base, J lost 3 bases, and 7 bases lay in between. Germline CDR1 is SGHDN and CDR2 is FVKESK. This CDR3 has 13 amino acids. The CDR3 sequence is CASSQVGIYEQYF. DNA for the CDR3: TGTGCCAGCAGCCAAGTAGGCATCTACGAGCAGTACTTC.

The CDR3 loop reads CASSDSRTSGREETQYF. CDR3 nucleotides: TGTGCCAGCAGTGACTCGAGGACTAGCGGGAGGGAAGAGACCCAGTACTTC. The chain combines TRBV6-4 with TRBJ2-5; 15 bases align to TRBD2. Trimming removed 0 bases from V and 3 bases from J; junction bases left unmatched: 2. The CDR3 runs 17 residues. The V gene's germline CDR1 is MRHNA and CDR2 SNTAGT.

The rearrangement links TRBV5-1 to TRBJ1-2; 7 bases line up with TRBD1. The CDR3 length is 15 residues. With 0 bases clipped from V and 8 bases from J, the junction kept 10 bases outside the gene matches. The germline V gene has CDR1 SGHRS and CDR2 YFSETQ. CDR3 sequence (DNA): TGCGCCAGCAGCTTGGCGGGGACAGAGGAGTACGGCTACACCTTC. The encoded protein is CASSLAGTEEYGYTF.

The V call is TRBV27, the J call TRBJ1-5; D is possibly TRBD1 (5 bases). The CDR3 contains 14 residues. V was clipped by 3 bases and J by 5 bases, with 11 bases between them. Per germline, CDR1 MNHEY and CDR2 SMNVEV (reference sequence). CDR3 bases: TGTGCCAGCAGTTTGAGGGGTTCGCATCAGCCCCAGCATTTT. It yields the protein CASSLRGSHQPQHF.

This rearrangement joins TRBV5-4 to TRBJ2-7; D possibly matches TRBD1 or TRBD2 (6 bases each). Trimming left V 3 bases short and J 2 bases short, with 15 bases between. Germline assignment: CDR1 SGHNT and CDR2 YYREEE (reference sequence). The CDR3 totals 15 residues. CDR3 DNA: TGTGCCAGCAGCTCTGGAGGGGGATCGCCCTACGAGCAGTACTTC. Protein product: CASSSGGGSPYEQYF.

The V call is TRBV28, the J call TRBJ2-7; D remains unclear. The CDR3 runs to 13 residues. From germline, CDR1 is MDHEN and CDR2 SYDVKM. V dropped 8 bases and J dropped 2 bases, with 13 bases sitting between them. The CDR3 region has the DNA TGTGCCAGCCGTCGTTCCTTTACCTACGAGCAGTACTTC. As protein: CASRRSFTYEQYF.

CDR3 residues: CASSFRTAQETQYF. The DNA of the CDR3 is TGTGCCAGCAGCTTTAGGACAGCCCAAGAGACCCAGTACTTC. The V call is TRBV5-4, the J call TRBJ2-5; a possible D gene is TRBD1 (6 bases). Trimming pared 2 bases from V and 1 base from J, leaving 9 bases between. The length of the CDR3 is 14 residues. Looked up from germline, CDR1 is SGHNT and CDR2 is YYREEE (reference sequence). The full variable domain, with the rest looked up from reference TRBV5-4 and TRBJ2-5, is ETGVTQSPTHLIKTRGQQVTLRCSSQSGHNTVSWYQQALGQGPQFIFQYYREEENGRGNFPPRFSGLQFPNYSSELNVNALELDDSALYLCASSFRTAQETQYFGPGTRLLVL.

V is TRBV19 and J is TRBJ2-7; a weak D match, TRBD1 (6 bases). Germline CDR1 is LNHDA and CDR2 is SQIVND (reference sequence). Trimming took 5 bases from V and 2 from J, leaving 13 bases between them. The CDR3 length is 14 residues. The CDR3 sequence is CASSVDGTTYEQYF. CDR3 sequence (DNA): TGTGCCAGTAGTGTGGACGGGACAACCTACGAGCAGTACTTC.

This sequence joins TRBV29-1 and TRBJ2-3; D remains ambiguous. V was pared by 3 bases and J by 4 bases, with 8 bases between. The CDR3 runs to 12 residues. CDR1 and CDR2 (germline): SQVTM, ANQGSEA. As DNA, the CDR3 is TGCAGCGTTGAGGCATCGGCAGATACGCAGTATTTT. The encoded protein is CSVEASADTQYF.

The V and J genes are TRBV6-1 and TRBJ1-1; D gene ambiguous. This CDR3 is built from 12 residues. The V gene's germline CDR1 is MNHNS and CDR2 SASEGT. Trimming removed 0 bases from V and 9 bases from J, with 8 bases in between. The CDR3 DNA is TGTGCCAGCAGTGAAGCATTAGAAAAAGCTTTCTTT. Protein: CASSEALEKAFF.

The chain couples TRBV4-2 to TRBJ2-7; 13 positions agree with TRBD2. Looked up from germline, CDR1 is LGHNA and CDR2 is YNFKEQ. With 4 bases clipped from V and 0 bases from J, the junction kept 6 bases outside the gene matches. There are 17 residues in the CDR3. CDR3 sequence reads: CASSPLTSGRVSYEQYF. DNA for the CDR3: TGTGCCAGCAGCCCTTTAACTAGCGGGAGGGTCTCCTACGAGCAGTACTTC.

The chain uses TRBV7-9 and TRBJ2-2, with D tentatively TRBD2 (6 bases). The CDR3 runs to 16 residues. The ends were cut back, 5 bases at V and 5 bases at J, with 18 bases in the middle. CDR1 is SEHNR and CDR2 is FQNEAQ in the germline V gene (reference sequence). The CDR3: CASSVERHGGTGELFF. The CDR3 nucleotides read TGTGCCAGCAGCGTCGAACGGCACGGAGGGACCGGGGAGCTGTTTTTT.